Sequencing of this TCR beta chain was carried out in a study of blood T cell repertoires in COVID-19. The overall study: There were acute and convalescent COVID-19 samples, and they came from the United States, Italy and Spain. Sources were T cells, B-cell-depleted T cells, or PBMCs; the material itself was cDNA or gDNA.

Authors' methods: Estimated nucleated cell counts came from reference gene primer amplification. Using immunoSEQ multiplex PCR, the repertoire was profiled, and TCRdb retains in-frame clones only, with some absent. The V and J calls and clone size were taken over from that table, and D and trimming were inferred from the DNA. The sample has around 200,000 clones; about 86% are singletons. Germline V CDR1 and CDR2: SQVTM, ANQGSEA. The CDR3 contains 13 residues. Trimming left V 2 bases short and J 0 bases short, with 7 bases between. V is TRBV29-1 and J is TRBJ2-5, with D perhaps TRBD2 (5 bases). This receptor was identified in a woman between 45 and 60 years old with acute or convalescent COVID-19. Sequenced input: peripheral blood. CDR3 loop: CSVERLHQETQYF. Here the CDR3 DNA reads TGCAGCGTTGAAAGACTACACCAAGAGACCCAGTACTTC.